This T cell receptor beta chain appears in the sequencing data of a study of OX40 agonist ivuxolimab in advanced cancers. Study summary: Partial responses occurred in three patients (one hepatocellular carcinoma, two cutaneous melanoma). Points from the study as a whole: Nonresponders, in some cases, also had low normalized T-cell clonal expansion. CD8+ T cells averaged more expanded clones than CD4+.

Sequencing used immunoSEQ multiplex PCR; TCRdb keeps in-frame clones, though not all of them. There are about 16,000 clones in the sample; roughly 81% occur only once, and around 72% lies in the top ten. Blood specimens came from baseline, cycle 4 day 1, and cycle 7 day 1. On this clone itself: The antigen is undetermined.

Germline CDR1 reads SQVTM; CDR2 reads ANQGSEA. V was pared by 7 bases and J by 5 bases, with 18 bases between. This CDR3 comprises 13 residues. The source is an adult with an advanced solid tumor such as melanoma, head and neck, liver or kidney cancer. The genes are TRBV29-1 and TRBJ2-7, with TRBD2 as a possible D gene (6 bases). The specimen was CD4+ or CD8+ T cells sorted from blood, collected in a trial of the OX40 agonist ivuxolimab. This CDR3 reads CSGLSGTRDEQYF. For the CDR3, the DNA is TGCAGCGGCCTTAGCGGCACGAGGGACGAGCAGTACTTC.